This passage covers 20 T cell receptor beta chains from one sample sequenced in a study of identical twins. TCRdb analysed the 5' RACE reads with MiXCR anew, one entry per CDR3 protein. The table has 450,000 or so distinct CDR3 sequences, about 18% seen once. Specimen: naive T cells sorted from blood. Receptors originate from a man aged 45 to 65 in good health.

About this clonotype: This may arise from a read error, as a much more abundant clone is one base away. This rearrangement joins TRBV12-3 or TRBV12-4 to TRBJ2-2; D remains unclear. V lost 2 bases and J lost 5, with 6 bases in between. This CDR3 is built from 13 residues. The CDR3 bases are TGTGCCAGCAGTTTAACTTGGACCGGGGAGCTGTTTTTT. It is translated as CASSLTWTGELFF.

This clonotype has more than one count but fewer than ten. The chain uses TRBV14 and TRBJ1-1; D might be TRBD1 (6 bases). V lost 6 bases, J lost 7 bases, and 15 bases lay in between. The CDR3 extends over 13 amino acids. The germline V gene has CDR1 SGHDN and CDR2 FVKESK. The CDR3 nucleotides are TGTGCCAGCAGGGCCACAGGGACCTTTGAAGCTTTCTTT. Translating it yields CASRATGTFEAFF.

This chain links TRBV6-2 or TRBV6-3 with TRBJ2-7, with D perhaps TRBD2 (5 bases). V gave up 6 bases and J gave up 1 base, with 13 bases separating them. Germline CDR1 MNHEY, CDR2 SVGEGT. CDR3 size: 14 residues. Written as DNA, the CDR3 is TGTGCCAGCAGCGTCGGACGGGGTTCCTACGAGCAGTACTTC. Translated, it gives CASSVGRGSYEQYF.

In this sample, this clonotype turned up many times. V and J are TRBV20-1 and TRBJ2-7; D could derive from TRBD1 or TRBD2 (6 bases each). Per the germline V gene, CDR1 is DFQATT and CDR2 is SNEGSKA (reference sequence). The CDR3 runs to 15 residues. Deletions cut 3 bases from V and 2 bases from J, with 17 bases between. The CDR3 nucleotides are TGCAGTGCTAGTGATTTACAGGGACTGGCCTACGAGCAGTACTTC. It codes for CSASDLQGLAYEQYF.

This clonotype was seen ten or more times. The chain couples TRBV5-1 to TRBJ1-2, with a possible D match to TRBD1 (6 bases). The V gene's germline CDR1 is SGHRS and CDR2 YFSETQ. V dropped 4 bases and J dropped 3 bases, with 19 bases sitting between them. The CDR3 contains 16 residues. This CDR3 is CASSPQGPGGDYGYTF. The CDR3 nucleotides are TGCGCCAGCAGCCCACAGGGACCGGGAGGTGACTATGGCTACACCTTC. The full variable domain, in which reference TRBV5-1 and TRBJ1-2 provide the parts outside the CDR3, is KAGVTQTPRYLIKTRGQQVTLSCSPISGHRSVSWYQQTPGQGLQFLFEYFSETQRNKGNFPGRFSGRQFSNSRSEMNVSTLELGDSALYLCASSPQGPGGDYGYTFGSGTRLTVV.

This clonotype was seen more than once but under ten times. V usage is TRBV12-3 or TRBV12-4 and J usage is TRBJ2-5; 10 bases are a match to TRBD2. The CDR3 consists of 17 residues. Trimming took 5 bases from V and 5 from J; bases not matched to a gene: 14. This CDR3 reads CASSRTSSGSSGETQYF. DNA for the CDR3: TGTGCCAGCAGTCGCACGTCTAGCGGGAGCAGCGGGGAGACCCAGTACTTC.

The chain has TRBV4-2 and TRBJ2-7; 13 positions agree with TRBD2. The V gene's germline CDR1 is LGHNA and CDR2 YNFKEQ. The CDR3 has 20 amino acids. Unmatched junction bases numbered 14, after V lost 0 bases and J lost 3 bases. The CDR3: CASSQDFGGLAGAYNYEQYF. The CDR3 region has the DNA TGTGCCAGCAGCCAAGATTTTGGTGGACTAGCGGGAGCTTATAACTACGAGCAGTACTTC.

This clonotype was detected ten times or more. V gene TRBV7-9 combines with J gene TRBJ2-1; tentative D call: TRBD2 (6 bases). Trimming removed 1 base from V and 4 bases from J, with 11 bases in between. The germline CDR1 and CDR2 sequences are SEHNR and FQNEAQ (reference sequence). There are 15 residues in the CDR3. In DNA, the CDR3 is TGTGCCAGCAGCTTAGGGGGGGTACAATACAATGAGCAGTTCTTC. As protein: CASSLGGVQYNEQFF.

This clonotype was seen more than once but under ten times. V usage is TRBV20-1 and J usage is TRBJ2-1, with 10 bases matching TRBD2. CDR3 length: 15 amino acids. Unmatched junction bases numbered 7, after V lost 5 bases and J lost 3 bases. Germline V gene lookup returns CDR1 DFQATT and CDR2 SNEGSKA (reference sequence). The CDR3 DNA reads as TGCAGTGCTGGCGATAGCGGGAGGATCTACAATGAGCAGTTCTTC. Amino acids: CSAGDSGRIYNEQFF.

This clonotype was seen a handful of times. V and J are TRBV20-1 and TRBJ2-1; tentatively, D is TRBD1 (6 bases). The CDR3 covers 14 residues. Per the germline V gene, CDR1 is DFQATT and CDR2 is SNEGSKA (reference sequence). Trimming took 5 bases from V and 1 from J, leaving 12 bases between them. CDR3 loop: CSAPVQGSYNEQFF. The DNA of the CDR3 is TGCAGTGCTCCCGTACAGGGATCCTACAATGAGCAGTTCTTC.

Regarding this clonotype: A much larger clone lies one base from this, so it may be a read error. The chain couples TRBV29-1 to TRBJ1-4; D might be TRBD1 (5 bases). From germline, CDR1 is SQVTM and CDR2 ANQGSEA. The CDR3 consists of 14 residues. CDR3 in DNA: TGCAGCGTTGAAGTTGGGCAGGGTGGTGAAAAACTGCTTTTT. Translation: CSVEVGQGGEKLLF.

This clonotype was seen more than once but under ten times. V and J are TRBV4-1 and TRBJ1-2; D remains ambiguous. Germline V gene lookup returns CDR1 MGHRA and CDR2 YSYEKL. V was shortened by 4 bases and J by 10 bases, with 19 bases between the two germline ends. The CDR3 contains 14 residues. CDR3 nucleotide sequence: TGCGCCAGCAGCCCGACCGGGGTCGACGATGTCTACACCTTC. Translating it yields CASSPTGVDDVYTF.

This clonotype was counted only a few times. The chain recombines TRBV20-1 with TRBJ2-7; TRBD1 agrees at 7 bases. V lost 6 bases and J lost 5; bases outside the gene matches: 10. This CDR3 is built from 13 residues. Per the germline V gene, CDR1 is DFQATT and CDR2 is SNEGSKA (reference sequence). The CDR3 sequence is CSAPRTGRHEQYF. Here the CDR3 DNA reads TGCAGTGCCCCTCGGACAGGCCGGCACGAGCAGTACTTC.

The DNA of the CDR3 is TGTGCCAGCAGCTTTAGCGGGGCGAACACCGGGGAGCTGTTTTTT. Its protein is CASSFSGANTGELFF. The chain employs TRBV7-2 and TRBJ2-2; 8 bases are a match to TRBD2. The CDR3 loop spans 15 amino acids. The V and J ends lost 3 bases and 0 bases, in that order; junction bases with no gene match: 0. The germline gives CDR1 SGHTA, CDR2 FQGNSA. Supplemented by reference TRBV7-2 and TRBJ2-2, the full variable domain reads GAGVSQSPSNKVTEKGKDVELRCDPISGHTALYWYRQSLGQGLEFLIYFQGNSAPDKSGLPSDRFSAERTGGSVSTLTIQRTQQEDSAVYLCASSFSGANTGELFFGEGSRLTVL.

This clonotype was recorded a few times. The chain carries TRBV25-1 and TRBJ2-3; perhaps D is TRBD1 or TRBD2 (6 bases each). The CDR3 runs 17 residues. Germline CDR1 and CDR2: MGHDK and SYGVNS. V dropped 6 bases and J dropped 5 bases, with 24 bases sitting between them. CDR3 nucleotide sequence: TGTGCCAGCAGAGCAACTTTGGGACTCGAAGGGGGAGATACGCAGTATTTT. The encoded protein is CASRATLGLEGGDTQYF.

This clonotype was recorded many times. V is TRBV20-1 and J is TRBJ2-2, with TRBD1 identical over 10 bases. The CDR3 loop spans 18 amino acids. The J segment lost 6 bases and the V segment lost 5 bases, leaving 18 bases of the junction unmatched. Germline V gene data show CDR1 as DFQATT and CDR2 as SNEGSKA (reference sequence). CDR3 protein: CSAPRTGGIQLAAGELFF. The CDR3 nucleotides read TGCAGTGCTCCCCGGACAGGGGGGATACAATTGGCGGCCGGGGAGCTGTTTTTT.

This rearrangement joins TRBV7-2 to TRBJ1-4; 8 nucleotides agree with TRBD1. Trimming took 2 bases from V and 6 from J; bases not matched to a gene: 8. The CDR3 totals 16 residues. CDR1 and CDR2 from the germline V gene are SGHTA and FQGNSA. For the CDR3, the DNA is TGTGCCAGCAGCTTAACAGGGGGTCAGGGGGATGAAAAACTGTTTTTT. This translates into CASSLTGGQGDEKLFF.

In its sample, this clonotype was seen a few times. The chain combines TRBV5-1 with TRBJ2-5, with 7 positions matching TRBD2. V was pared by 3 bases and J by 5 bases, with 7 bases of the junction left unmatched. The CDR3 totals 14 residues. Per the germline V gene, CDR1 is SGHRS and CDR2 is YFSETQ. The CDR3 DNA reads TGCGCCAGCAGCTCCGGAGCGGGGAAGGAGACCCAGTACTTC. Amino acid sequence: CASSSGAGKETQYF.

Only a few counts were recorded for this clonotype. V is TRBV29-1 and J is TRBJ2-2, with D unclear. The germline CDR1 and CDR2 sequences are SQVTM and ANQGSEA. The CDR3 is 11 residues long. Trimming shortened V by 5 bases and J by 3 bases, and 4 bases separated the two germline ends. Here the CDR3 DNA reads TGCAGCGTTCGTGACACCGGGGAGCTGTTTTTT. Its translation: CSVRDTGELFF.

The rearrangement joins TRBV20-1 to TRBJ1-4; a possible D gene is TRBD1 (6 bases). CDR3 size: 13 residues. With 6 bases removed from V and 8 bases from J, the gap between germline ends came to 16 bases. CDR1 is DFQATT and CDR2 is SNEGSKA in the germline V gene (reference sequence). This chain's CDR3 is CSASRQGREKLFF. The CDR3 region has the DNA TGCAGTGCCTCCAGGCAGGGGCGGGAAAAACTGTTTTTT.